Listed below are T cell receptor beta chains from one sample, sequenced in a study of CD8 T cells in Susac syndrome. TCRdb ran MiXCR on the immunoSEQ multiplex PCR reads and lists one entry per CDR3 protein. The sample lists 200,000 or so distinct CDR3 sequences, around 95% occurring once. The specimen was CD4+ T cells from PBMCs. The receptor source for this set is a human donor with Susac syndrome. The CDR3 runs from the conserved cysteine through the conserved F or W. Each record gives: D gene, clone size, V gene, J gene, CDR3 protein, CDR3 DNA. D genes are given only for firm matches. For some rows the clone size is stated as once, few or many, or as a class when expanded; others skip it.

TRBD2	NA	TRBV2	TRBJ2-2	CASGTSEHTGELFF	TGTGCCAGCGGAACTAGCGAACACACCGGGGAGCTGTTTTTT
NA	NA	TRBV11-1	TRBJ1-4	CASSGWTAGEKLFF	TGTGCCAGCAGCGGATGGACAGCCGGTGAAAAACTGTTTTTT
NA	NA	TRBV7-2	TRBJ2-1	CASSFLVRSYNEQFF	TGTGCCAGCAGCTTTCTAGTACGTTCCTACAATGAGCAGTTCTTC
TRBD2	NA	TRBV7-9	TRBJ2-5	CASSLGTSGGLQETQYF	TGTGCCAGCAGCCTTGGGACTAGCGGGGGCCTCCAAGAGACCCAGTACTTC
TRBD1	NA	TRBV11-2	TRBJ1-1	CASGQGVNTEAFF	TGTGCCAGCGGACAGGGGGTGAACACTGAAGCTTTCTTT
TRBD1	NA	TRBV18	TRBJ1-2	CASSPTPGTGIYGYTF	TGTGCCAGCTCTCCTACTCCCGGGACAGGGATATATGGCTACACCTTC
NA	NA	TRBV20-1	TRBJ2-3	CSARRPAPGTQYF	TGCAGTGCTAGGAGGCCCGCTCCAGGGACGCAGTATTTT
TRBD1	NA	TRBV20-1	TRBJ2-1	CSAEDHPGGLEQFF	TGCAGTGCCGAGGACCACCCAGGGGGTCTTGAGCAGTTCTTC
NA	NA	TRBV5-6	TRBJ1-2	CASSSRNHGVYGYTF	TGTGCCAGCAGCTCCAGGAACCACGGAGTCTATGGCTACACCTTC
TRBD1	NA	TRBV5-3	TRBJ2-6	CARSIGQVTSGANVLTF	TGTGCCAGAAGCATCGGACAGGTGACCTCTGGGGCCAACGTCCTGACTTTC
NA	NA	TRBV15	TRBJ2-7	CATSRDWSGRSSYEQYF	TGTGCCACCAGCAGAGATTGGTCAGGGCGTTCCTCCTACGAGCAGTACTTC
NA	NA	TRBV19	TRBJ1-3	CASSKTFGSGNTIYF	TGTGCCAGTAGCAAGACTTTCGGCTCTGGAAACACCATATATTTT
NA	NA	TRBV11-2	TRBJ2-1	CASSFVGGVNEQFF	TGTGCCAGCAGCTTTGTAGGGGGAGTCAATGAGCAGTTCTTC
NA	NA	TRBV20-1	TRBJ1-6	CSARGGSTNSPLHF	TGCAGTGCTAGAGGCGGCAGTACTAATTCACCCCTCCACTTT
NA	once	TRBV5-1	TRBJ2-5	CASSFGTAQETQYF	TGCGCCAGCAGCTTCGGCACAGCCCAAGAGACCCAGTACTTC
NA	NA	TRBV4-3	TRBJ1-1	CASSQAAGALGTEAFF	TGCGCCAGCAGCCAAGCGGCAGGGGCCCTGGGCACTGAAGCTTTCTTT
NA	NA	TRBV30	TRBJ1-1	CAWSVSGRTEAFF	TGTGCCTGGAGTGTGTCAGGGCGCACTGAAGCTTTCTTT
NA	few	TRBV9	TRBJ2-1	CASSPTYNEQFF	TGTGCCAGCAGCCCCACCTACAATGAGCAGTTCTTC
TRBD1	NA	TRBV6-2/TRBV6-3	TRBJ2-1	CASVLRTGGFNEQFF	TGTGCCAGCGTCCTCCGGACAGGGGGCTTCAATGAGCAGTTCTTC
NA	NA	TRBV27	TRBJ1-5	CASSLSQQGGVNQPQHF	TGTGCCAGCAGTTTATCCCAGCAAGGAGGGGTCAATCAGCCCCAGCATTTT
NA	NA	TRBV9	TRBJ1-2	CASSEIGGNGYTF	TGTGCCAGCAGCGAGATAGGGGGGAATGGCTACACCTTC
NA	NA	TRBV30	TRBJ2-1	CAWSPGLGGYNEQFF	TGTGCCTGGAGTCCGGGGCTAGGGGGGTACAATGAGCAGTTCTTC